This entry lists 22 T cell receptor beta chains sequenced from one sample in a study of blood T cell repertoires in COVID-19. Sequencing was performed with immunoSEQ multiplex PCR; in TCRdb, only in-frame clones are kept and a portion is missing. The table has approximately 290,000 clones, over 75% seen once. Sample: PBMCs or T cells enriched from blood (not recorded which). The receptors derive from a woman in her 30s who had recovered from COVID-19.

A word on this clone: Other DNA sequences in this specimen translate into the identical CDR3. The chain is built from TRBV11-2 and TRBJ1-2, with TRBD1 identical over 9 bases. Germline CDR1 reads SGHAT; CDR2 reads FQNNGV. This CDR3 region has 14 residues. Trimming cost V 3 bases and J 2 bases; bases outside gene matches: 1. CDR3 bases: TGTGCCAGCAGCTTTGGACAGGGGAACTATGGCTACACCTTC. It translates to CASSFGQGNYGYTF.

The V and J genes are TRBV7-2 and TRBJ2-7; TRBD1 is a possible D gene (6 bases). V was shortened by 1 base and J by 4 bases, with 8 bases between the two germline ends. CDR3 size: 13 residues. Looked up from germline, CDR1 is SGHTA and CDR2 is FQGNSA. The chain's CDR3 is CASSLGTVYEQYF. In nucleotides, the CDR3 is TGTGCCAGCAGCTTAGGGACAGTTTACGAGCAGTACTTC.

V and J are TRBV29-1 and TRBJ1-2, with D possibly matching TRBD1 (6 bases). This CDR3 is built from 13 residues. Germline assignment: CDR1 SQVTM and CDR2 ANQGSEA. Trimming took off 7 bases at V and 2 bases at J, with 14 bases between the two ends. CDR3 amino acids: CSAQGQGNYGYTF. Here the CDR3 DNA reads TGCAGCGCCCAGGGGCAAGGGAACTATGGCTACACCTTC.

V usage is TRBV7-8 and J usage is TRBJ2-7; possible D gene TRBD1, 6 bases. From germline, CDR1 is SGHVS and CDR2 FQNEAQ. With 3 bases removed from V and 2 bases from J, the gap between germline ends came to 20 bases. This CDR3 has 17 amino acids. The CDR3 coding sequence is TGTGCCAGCAGCTTCCAACACCGGGACACTTATACCTACGAGCAGTACTTC. Translation gives CASSFQHRDTYTYEQYF.

The gene calls are TRBV30 and TRBJ2-5; D might be TRBD1 (5 bases). Germline V gives CDR1 GTSNPN, CDR2 SVGIG (reference sequence). This CDR3 is 14 amino acids long. V lost 2 bases and J 5 bases, leaving 15 bases between the germline ends. CDR3 bases: TGTGCCTGGAGTCTGGACATCCCCTCGGAGACCCAGTACTTC. Translation: CAWSLDIPSETQYF.

J is TRBJ1-6 and V is TRBV5-8; D remains unclear. Germline V gene sequence: CDR1 SGHTS, CDR2 YDEGEE. Between the trimmed V and J ends, which lost 1 base and 2 bases, there was a span of 7 bases. This CDR3 is 15 amino acids long. Here the CDR3 DNA reads TGTGCCAGCAGCTTGCCTACAGCCTATAATTCACCCCTCCACTTT. Residues: CASSLPTAYNSPLHF.

This chain joins TRBV4-2 and TRBJ1-2; D is unclear. Germline CDR1 and CDR2: LGHNA and YNFKEQ. V lost 8 bases, J lost 2 bases, and 6 bases lay in between. The CDR3 runs 11 residues. In DNA, the CDR3 is TGTGCCAGCCTTTCGAACTATGGCTACACCTTC. Amino acid sequence: CASLSNYGYTF.

V and J are TRBV5-1 and TRBJ2-1; 11 nucleotides align to TRBD1. The length of the CDR3 is 15 residues. The germline V gene encodes CDR1 SGHRS and CDR2 YFSETQ. Germline trimming cut 0 bases from V and 10 bases from J; bases unmatched to any gene: 6. The CDR3 DNA follows: TGCGCCAGCAGCTTGGTTGGACAGGGGGCTCGGGAGCAGTTCTTC. As protein: CASSLVGQGAREQFF.

Note on this clone: The same CDR3 can be traced to other DNA sequences in this sample. The chain joins TRBV7-3 to TRBJ1-1; the match to TRBD1 covers 7 bases. Per germline, CDR1 SGHTA and CDR2 FQGTGA. J gave up 2 bases and V 2 bases, and 5 bases lay outside the gene matches. This CDR3 contains 15 residues. The DNA for the CDR3 is TGTGCCAGCAGCTTAGGGGCAGGGGGTAACACTGAAGCTTTCTTT. It encodes CASSLGAGGNTEAFF.

This chain connects TRBV27 to TRBJ2-2, with D possibly TRBD1 on 7 matching bases. In germline, CDR1 is MNHEY, CDR2 SMNVEV (reference sequence). The CDR3 sequence is 13 residues long. With 8 bases removed from V and 3 bases from J, the gap between germline ends came to 10 bases. CDR3 in amino acids: CASDREDTGELFF. CDR3 DNA sequence: TGTGCCAGCGACAGGGAGGACACCGGGGAGCTGTTTTTT.

The chain carries TRBV29-1 and TRBJ2-7, with D possibly being TRBD2 (6 bases). Trimming pared 3 bases from V and 7 bases from J, leaving 10 bases between. Germline CDR1 SQVTM, CDR2 ANQGSEA. This CDR3 is built from 11 residues. The CDR3 loop is CSVDEAGEQYF. In DNA, the CDR3 is TGCAGCGTTGATGAGGCGGGAGAGCAGTACTTC.

The rearrangement links TRBV7-8 to TRBJ1-2; TRBD1 aligns across 7 bases. CDR1 is SGHVS, CDR2 FQNEAQ, per germline. The CDR3 loop spans 19 amino acids. The junction had 21 bases not matched to a gene; V was cut back by 8 bases and J by 0 bases. This chain's CDR3 is CASGNSRSRGNTPNYGYTF. CDR3 sequence (DNA): TGTGCCAGCGGTAACTCGAGGAGCAGGGGGAATACTCCTAACTATGGCTACACCTTC.

V is TRBV28 and J is TRBJ2-7, with D possibly matching TRBD1 (6 bases). Trimming took off 7 bases at V and 6 bases at J, with 13 bases between the two ends. Germline-derived CDR1 and CDR2 are MDHEN and SYDVKM. The CDR3 covers 12 residues. DNA for the CDR3: TGTGCCAGCACTAAAACAGGGCTCGAGCAGTACTTC. It specifies CASTKTGLEQYF.

The V call is TRBV3-1 (or the pseudogene TRBV3-2), the J call TRBJ2-5; maybe TRBD2 (6 bases). Trimming removed 0 bases at V and 3 bases at J, with 29 bases between. Looked up from germline, CDR1 is LGHDT and CDR2 is YNNKEL (reference sequence). The CDR3 runs to 21 residues. The DNA of the CDR3 is TGTGCCAGCAGCCAAGAATGGGTGAGAACGGGGGTTCCGAGTTTCGAAGAGACCCAGTACTTC. Protein sequence: CASSQEWVRTGVPSFEETQYF.

The rearrangement links TRBV4-1 to TRBJ1-4; 9 bases are a match to TRBD1. The CDR3 is made up of 15 amino acids. Germline assignment: CDR1 MGHRA and CDR2 YSYEKL. V shed 3 bases, J shed 4 bases, and the junction held 3 bases outside the gene matches. DNA for the CDR3: TGCGCCAGCAGCCACCCGACAGGGGGTAATGAAAAACTGTTTTTT. This gives the protein CASSHPTGGNEKLFF.

V and J are TRBV10-3 and TRBJ2-1; the D is unclear. V was shortened by 0 bases and J by 9 bases, with 18 bases between the two germline ends. The germline CDR1 and CDR2 sequences are ENHRY and SYGVKD. The CDR3 consists of 16 residues. CDR3 in DNA: TGTGCCATCAGTGAGTCCCGCAGGTTCGGATCGGCTGAGCAGTTCTTC. This translates into CAISESRRFGSAEQFF.

The chain combines TRBV4-3 with TRBJ2-3; 7 bases agree with TRBD2. Losses at the gene ends were 1 base for V and 0 bases for J; bases not matched to a gene: 4. Germline values: CDR1 LGHNA, CDR2 YSLEER. The CDR3 contains 16 residues. The CDR3 DNA sequence: TGCGCCAGCAGCCAAGGACTAGCCGATAGCACAGATACGCAGTATTTT. Translating it yields CASSQGLADSTDTQYF.

The gene calls are TRBV19 and TRBJ1-5; TRBD1 matches 8 bases. The germline CDR1 and CDR2 sequences are LNHDA and SQIVND (reference sequence). This CDR3 spans 16 amino acids. V trimming: 6 bases; J trimming: 0 bases; junction bases outside the gene matches: 7. CDR3 bases: TGTGCCAGTAGATCAACAGGGGGACATAGCAATCAGCCCCAGCATTTT. Amino acids: CASRSTGGHSNQPQHF.

The chain couples TRBV5-1 to TRBJ1-2, with 7 bases identical to TRBD1. CDR1 SGHRS and CDR2 YFSETQ come from the germline V gene. CDR3 length equals 16 residues. V shed 4 bases and J 1 base; nucleotides not matched to a gene: 10. The CDR3 sequence: CASSVPETGSNYGYTF. The CDR3 nucleotides are TGCGCCAGCAGCGTCCCTGAGACAGGGAGTAACTATGGCTACACCTTC.

The chain links TRBV3-1 (or the pseudogene TRBV3-2) to TRBJ2-5; TRBD2 agrees at 14 bases. V gave up 2 bases and J gave up 5 bases; unmatched junction bases: 10. The CDR3 spans 18 residues. Germline lookup yields CDR1 LGHDT and CDR2 YNNKEL (reference sequence). As DNA, the CDR3 is TGTGCCAGCAGCCAACGACTAGCGGGAGGGATATTTGGGGAGACCCAGTACTTC. Translation: CASSQRLAGGIFGETQYF.

The CDR3 DNA reads as TGTGCCAGTAGCGTCTCTCAGGGGGCGGGCTATGGCTACACCTTC. It is translated as CASSVSQGAGYGYTF. This sequence joins TRBV19 and TRBJ1-2, with 8 bases fitting TRBD1. The CDR3 sequence is 15 residues long. The junction had 10 bases not matched to a gene; V was cut back by 6 bases and J by 4 bases. Germline CDR1 reads LNHDA; CDR2 reads SQIVND (reference sequence).

The chain has TRBV6-1 and TRBJ1-2; TRBD1 matches at 7 bases. Germline V gene lookup returns CDR1 MNHNS and CDR2 SASEGT. This CDR3 contains 15 residues. V dropped 2 bases and J dropped 5; count of bases not matched to a gene: 8. The CDR3 here is CASSESEGANYGYTF. CDR3 sequence (DNA): TGTGCCAGCAGTGAATCTGAGGGGGCGAATTATGGCTACACCTTC.